This TCR beta chain was recovered during a study of beta chain features in type 1 diabetes. Expressed TCRB transcripts were sequenced because the isolated RNA had all been reverse transcribed beforehand. The assay was immunoSEQ multiplex PCR, and TCRdb's table has in-frame clones only and misses some. The sample includes roughly 140,000 clones, 7.5% to 10% of them seen just once. CD45RO/CCR7/CD25/CD127/CD95/CD27 staining was used to isolate CD4+ naive, central memory, regulatory and stem cell-like memory cells by sorting. Sorted populations all exceeded 98% purity. Germline V gene data show CDR1 as MNHEY and CDR2 as SMNVEV (reference sequence). V lost 3 bases to trimming and J lost 2 bases, with 7 bases between them. The CDR3 runs to 14 residues. This clone has just a few counts. The antigen is undetermined. General study points: Among patients with Type 1 diabetes, TCRB CDR3s were moderately but significantly shorter in every one of the four CD4+ subsets. More deletions and fewer insertions at VDJ junctions were seen in type 1 diabetes patients.

This receptor was taken from a man younger than 30 in good health. What was sequenced was central memory CD4+ T cells from blood. V gene TRBV27 combines with J gene TRBJ1-4, with a tentative D call TRBD1 (6 bases). In DNA form, the CDR3 reads TGTGCCAGCAGTTTTACAGGGACTAATGAAAAACTGTTTTTT. Protein: CASSFTGTNEKLFF. Using reference TRBV27 and TRBJ1-4 for the parts outside the CDR3, the full variable domain is EAQVTQNPRYLITVTGKKLTVTCSQNMNHEYMSWYRQDPGLGLRQIYYSMNVEVTDKGDVPEGYKVSRKEKRNFPLILESPSPNQTSLYFCASSFTGTNEKLFFGSGTQLSVL.